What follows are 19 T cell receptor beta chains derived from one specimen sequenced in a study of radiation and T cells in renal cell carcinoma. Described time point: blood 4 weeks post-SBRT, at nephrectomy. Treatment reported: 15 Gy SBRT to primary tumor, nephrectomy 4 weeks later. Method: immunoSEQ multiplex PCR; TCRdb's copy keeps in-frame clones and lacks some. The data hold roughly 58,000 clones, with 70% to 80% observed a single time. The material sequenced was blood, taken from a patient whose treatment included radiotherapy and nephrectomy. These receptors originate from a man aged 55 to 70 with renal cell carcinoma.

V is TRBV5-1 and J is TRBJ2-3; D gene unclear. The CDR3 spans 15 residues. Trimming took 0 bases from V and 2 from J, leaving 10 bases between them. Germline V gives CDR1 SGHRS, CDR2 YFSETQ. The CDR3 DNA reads TGCGCCAGCAGCTTGGGGCAGACGATCACAGATACGCAGTATTTT. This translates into CASSLGQTITDTQYF. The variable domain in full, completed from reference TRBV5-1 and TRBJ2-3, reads KAGVTQTPRYLIKTRGQQVTLSCSPISGHRSVSWYQQTPGQGLQFLFEYFSETQRNKGNFPGRFSGRQFSNSRSEMNVSTLELGDSALYLCASSLGQTITDTQYFGPGTRLTVL.

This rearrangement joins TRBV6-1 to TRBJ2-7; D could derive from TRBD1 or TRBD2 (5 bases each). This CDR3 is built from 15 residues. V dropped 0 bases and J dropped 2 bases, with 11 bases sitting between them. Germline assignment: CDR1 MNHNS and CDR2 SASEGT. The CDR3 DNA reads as TGTGCCAGCAGTGAAGCGCCCGGGGACCCCTACGAGCAGTACGTC. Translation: CASSEAPGDPYEQYV.

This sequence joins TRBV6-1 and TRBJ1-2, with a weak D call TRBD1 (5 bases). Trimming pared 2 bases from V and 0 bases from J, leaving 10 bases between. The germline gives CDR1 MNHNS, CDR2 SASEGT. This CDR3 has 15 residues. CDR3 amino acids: CASSEYGTSNYGYTF. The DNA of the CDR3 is TGTGCCAGCAGTGAATACGGGACCTCTAACTATGGCTACACCTTC.

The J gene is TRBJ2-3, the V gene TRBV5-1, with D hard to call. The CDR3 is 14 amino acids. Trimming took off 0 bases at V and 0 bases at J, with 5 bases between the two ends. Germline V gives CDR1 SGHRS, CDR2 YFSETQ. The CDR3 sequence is CASSLAGSTDTQYF. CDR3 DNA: TGCGCCAGCAGCTTGGCAGGTAGCACAGATACGCAGTATTTT.

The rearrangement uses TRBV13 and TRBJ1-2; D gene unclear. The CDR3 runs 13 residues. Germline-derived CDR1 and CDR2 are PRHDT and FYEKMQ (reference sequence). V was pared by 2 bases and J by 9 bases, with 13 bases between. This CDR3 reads CASSLHGMERYTF. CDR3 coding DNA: TGTGCCAGCAGCTTACATGGGATGGAGCGCTACACCTTC.

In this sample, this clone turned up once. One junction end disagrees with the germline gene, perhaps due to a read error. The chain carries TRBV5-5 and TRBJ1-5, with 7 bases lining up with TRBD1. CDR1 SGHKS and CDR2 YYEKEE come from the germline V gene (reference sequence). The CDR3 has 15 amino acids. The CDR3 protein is CASRLGQITNQPQHF. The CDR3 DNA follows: TGTGCCAGCAGATTGGGACAGATAACCAATCAGCCCCAGCATTTT.

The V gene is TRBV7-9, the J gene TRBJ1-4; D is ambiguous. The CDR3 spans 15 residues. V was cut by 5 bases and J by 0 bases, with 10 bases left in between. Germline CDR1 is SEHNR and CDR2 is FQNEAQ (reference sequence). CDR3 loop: CASSPEDATNEKLFF. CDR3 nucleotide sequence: TGTGCCAGCAGCCCCGAGGATGCAACTAATGAAAAACTGTTTTTT.

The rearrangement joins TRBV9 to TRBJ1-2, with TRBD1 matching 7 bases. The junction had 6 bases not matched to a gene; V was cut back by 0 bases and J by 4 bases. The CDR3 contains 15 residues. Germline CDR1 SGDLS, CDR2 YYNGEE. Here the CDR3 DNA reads TGTGCCAGCAGCGTAGAGGCCGGGACAGCCTATGGCTACACCTTC. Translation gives CASSVEAGTAYGYTF.

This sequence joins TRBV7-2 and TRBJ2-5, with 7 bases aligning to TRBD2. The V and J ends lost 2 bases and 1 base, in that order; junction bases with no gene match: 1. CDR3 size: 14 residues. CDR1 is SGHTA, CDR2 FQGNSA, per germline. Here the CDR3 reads CASSLRTSQETQYF. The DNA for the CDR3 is TGTGCCAGCAGCTTACGGACTAGCCAAGAGACCCAGTACTTC.

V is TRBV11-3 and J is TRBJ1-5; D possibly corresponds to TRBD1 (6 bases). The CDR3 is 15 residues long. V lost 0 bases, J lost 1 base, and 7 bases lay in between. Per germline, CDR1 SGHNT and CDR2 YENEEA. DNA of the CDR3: TGTGCCAGCAGCTTAGATGGACAGAGCAATCAGCCCCAGCATTTT. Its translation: CASSLDGQSNQPQHF.

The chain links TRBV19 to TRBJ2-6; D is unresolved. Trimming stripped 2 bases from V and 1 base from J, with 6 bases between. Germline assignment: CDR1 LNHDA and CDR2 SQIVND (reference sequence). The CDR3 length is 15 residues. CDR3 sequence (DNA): TGTGCCAGTAGTATAATGGGATCTGGGGCCAACGTCCTGACTTTC. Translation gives CASSIMGSGANVLTF.

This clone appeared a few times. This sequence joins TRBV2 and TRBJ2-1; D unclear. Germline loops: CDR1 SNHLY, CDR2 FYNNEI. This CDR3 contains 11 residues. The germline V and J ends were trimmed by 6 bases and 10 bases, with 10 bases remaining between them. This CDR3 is CASSSRVEQFF. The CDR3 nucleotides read TGTGCCAGCAGCTCCCGGGTCGAGCAGTTCTTC.

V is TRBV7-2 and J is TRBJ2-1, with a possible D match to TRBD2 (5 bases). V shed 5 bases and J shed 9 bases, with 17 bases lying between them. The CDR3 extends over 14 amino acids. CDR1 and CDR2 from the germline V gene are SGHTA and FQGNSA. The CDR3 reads CASSQTRDLGEQFF. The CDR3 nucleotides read TGTGCCAGCAGCCAGACTCGGGATTTAGGTGAGCAGTTCTTC.

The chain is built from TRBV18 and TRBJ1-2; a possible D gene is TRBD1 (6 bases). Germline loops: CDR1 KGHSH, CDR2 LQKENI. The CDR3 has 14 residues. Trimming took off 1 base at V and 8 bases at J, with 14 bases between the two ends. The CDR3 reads CASSPRGGPEGYTF. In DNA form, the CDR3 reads TGTGCCAGCTCACCACGGGGGGGCCCCGAAGGCTACACCTTC.

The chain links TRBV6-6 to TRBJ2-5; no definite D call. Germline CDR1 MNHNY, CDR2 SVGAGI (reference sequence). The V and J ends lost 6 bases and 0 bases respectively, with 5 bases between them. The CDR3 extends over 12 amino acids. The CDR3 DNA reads TGTGCCAGCAGAGACAACCAAGAGACCCAGTACTTC. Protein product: CASRDNQETQYF.

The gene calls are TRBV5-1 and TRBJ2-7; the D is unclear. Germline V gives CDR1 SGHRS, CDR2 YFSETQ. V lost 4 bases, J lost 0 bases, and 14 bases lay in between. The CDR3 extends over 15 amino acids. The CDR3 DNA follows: TGCGCCAGCAGCGGGCCCCGGACGGGCTCCTACGAGCAGTACGTC. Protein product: CASSGPRTGSYEQYV.

The CDR3 coding sequence is TGCAGCGTTGCTAACAGTAATGAAAAACTGTTTTTT. Its translation: CSVANSNEKLFF. This chain joins TRBV29-1 and TRBJ1-4; D is undetermined. Germline V gives CDR1 SQVTM, CDR2 ANQGSEA. The CDR3 loop spans 12 amino acids. The V gene lost 4 bases and the J gene lost 4 bases, with 7 bases spanning the gap. Supplemented by reference TRBV29-1 and TRBJ1-4, the full variable domain reads SAVISQKPSRDICQRGTSLTIQCQVDSQVTMMFWYRQQPGQSLTLIATANQGSEATYESGFVIDKFPISRPNLTFSTLTVSNMSPEDSSIYLCSVANSNEKLFFGSGTQLSVL.

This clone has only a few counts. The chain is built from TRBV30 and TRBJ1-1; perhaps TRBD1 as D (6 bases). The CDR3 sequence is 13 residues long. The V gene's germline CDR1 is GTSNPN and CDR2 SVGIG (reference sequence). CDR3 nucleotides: TGTGCTCGGGGTCTTGGGGGGCAGACTGAAGCTTTCTTT. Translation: CARGLGGQTEAFF.

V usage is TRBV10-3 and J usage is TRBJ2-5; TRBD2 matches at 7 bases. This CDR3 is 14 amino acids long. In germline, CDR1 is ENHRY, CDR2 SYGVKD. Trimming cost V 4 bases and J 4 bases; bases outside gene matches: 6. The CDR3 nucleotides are TGTGCCATCAGTGGCGCGGGAGACCCAGAGACCCAGTACTTC. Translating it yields CAISGAGDPETQYF.